The 8 T cell receptor beta chains below all came from one sample that was sequenced in a study of T cells in Graves' hyperthyroidism and ophthalmopathy. RNA transcripts provided the source from which TCR beta CDR3 regions were amplified. During a first-round RT-PCR of the TCR CDR3, the HTBI primer set was used. From the multiplex PCR reads, TCRdb called clonotypes with MiXCR, one entry per CDR3 protein. The sample has hundreds of thousands of distinct CDR3 sequences; around 15% are singletons. The sample comprised blood. Every receptor here comes from a woman aged 40 to 55 with Graves' ophthalmopathy.

This clonotype showed up many times. V is TRBV28 and J is TRBJ2-7; the D is unclear. In germline, CDR1 is MDHEN, CDR2 SYDVKM. This CDR3 spans 13 amino acids. Trimming pared 8 bases from V and 3 bases from J, leaving 14 bases between. The CDR3 DNA is TGTGCCAGCCGCGGTTCCCTTCACTACGAGCAGTACTTC. The encoded protein is CASRGSLHYEQYF.

This clonotype was picked up many times. This chain connects TRBV12-3 or TRBV12-4 to TRBJ1-6; D might be TRBD1 (6 bases). The CDR3 loop spans 13 amino acids. Trimming removed 6 bases from V and 9 bases from J, with 12 bases in between. This CDR3 reads CASRNRESSPLHF. The CDR3 region has the DNA TGTGCCAGCAGGAACAGGGAGAGTTCACCCCTCCACTTT.

The J gene is TRBJ2-5, the V gene TRBV28, with 9 positions matching TRBD2. The CDR3 runs 16 residues. In germline, CDR1 is MDHEN, CDR2 SYDVKM. After removal of 8 bases from V and 5 bases from J, the junction contained 15 bases not matched to a gene. CDR3 amino acids: CASGPSTSGSWETQYF. The CDR3 DNA reads TGTGCCAGCGGCCCCTCGACTAGCGGAAGCTGGGAGACCCAGTACTTC.

This chain links TRBV28 with TRBJ2-5; either TRBD1 or TRBD2 may fit D (6 bases each). The V end was cut by 5 bases, the J end by 2 bases, with 15 bases between. This CDR3 is 15 amino acids long. Germline V CDR1 and CDR2: MDHEN, SYDVKM. CDR3 bases: TGTGCCAGCAGTCTCGGGGGAAGGGGGCAAGAGACCCAGTACTTC. Translation: CASSLGGRGQETQYF.

This clonotype has ten or more counts. The chain couples TRBV2 to TRBJ2-4; weak D call: TRBD2 (7 bases). The CDR3 consists of 19 residues. Germline V gene data show CDR1 as SNHLY and CDR2 as FYNNEI. V lost 5 bases to trimming and J lost 3 bases, with 26 bases between them. CDR3 sequence: CASSLGALTSRLGKNIQYF. In DNA form, the CDR3 reads TGTGCCAGCAGTCTGGGGGCTTTGACTAGCAGGTTGGGCAAAAACATTCAGTACTTC.

This clonotype was seen many times. The CDR3 reads CASSLSQPGEQYF. The CDR3, as DNA: TGTGCCAGCAGCTTGAGCCAGCCGGGAGAGCAGTACTTC. V and J are TRBV7-8 and TRBJ2-7; a possible D gene is TRBD2 (5 bases). With 3 bases removed from V and 7 bases from J, the gap between germline ends came to 13 bases. The CDR3 is 13 amino acids. CDR1 and CDR2 (germline): SGHVS, FQNEAQ.

This clonotype has only a few counts. J is TRBJ2-7 and V is TRBV6-5, with D perhaps matching TRBD1 (7 bases). This CDR3 spans 15 amino acids. Trimming cost V 1 base and J 4 bases, with 14 bases left between them. Per the germline V gene, CDR1 is MNHEY and CDR2 is SVGAGI. In DNA form, the CDR3 reads TGTGCCAGCAGTTACTACGAGACAGGGACTTACGAGCAGTACTTC. It specifies CASSYYETGTYEQYF.

This clonotype was found many times. The V call is TRBV12-3 or TRBV12-4, the J call TRBJ1-3, with unresolved D. CDR3 length equals 16 residues. V was shortened by 3 bases and J by 2 bases, with 14 bases between the two germline ends. In nucleotides, the CDR3 is TGTGCCAGCAGTTTGTTTGAGGGTTTAACTGGAAACACCATATATTTT. It yields the protein CASSLFEGLTGNTIYF.